Below are 17 T cell receptor beta chains sequenced from a single sample in a study of T cells in tumors after PD-1 blockade. The protocol was immunoSEQ multiplex PCR, while the TCRdb copy is restricted to in-frame clones and leaves out a portion. The sample carries roughly 19,000 clones, around 80% recorded once. Sequencing used PBMCs, obtained before anti-PD-1 treatment. The source is a human donor with basal cell carcinoma.

This chain links TRBV2 with TRBJ2-3; D unclear. V lost 8 bases, J lost 2 bases, and 5 bases lay in between. Germline V CDR1 and CDR2: SNHLY, FYNNEI. This CDR3 is built from 11 residues. CDR3 nucleotides: TGTGCCAGCGGGTCCACAGATACGCAGTATTTT. Residues: CASGSTDTQYF.

J is TRBJ1-6 and V is TRBV5-6; D gene unclear. CDR3 size: 14 residues. Trimming cost V 1 base and J 6 bases, with 8 bases left between them. Looked up from germline, CDR1 is SGHDT and CDR2 is YYEEEE. CDR3: CASSLRLTNSPLHF. The CDR3 DNA reads TGTGCCAGCAGCTTGAGGCTCACTAATTCACCCCTCCACTTT.

The chain uses TRBV15 and TRBJ1-5; perhaps TRBD1 as D (5 bases). CDR1 LNHNV and CDR2 YYDKDF come from the germline V gene (reference sequence). Between the trimmed V and J ends, which lost 5 bases and 5 bases, there was a span of 10 bases. The CDR3 has 13 amino acids. CDR3 sequence: CATSGQTDQPQHF. CDR3 in DNA: TGTGCCACCAGCGGGCAGACAGATCAGCCCCAGCATTTT.

This rearrangement joins TRBV18 to TRBJ1-1, with D possibly matching TRBD1 (6 bases). There are 15 residues in the CDR3. Germline assignment: CDR1 KGHSH and CDR2 LQKENI. V was clipped by 3 bases and J by 9 bases, with 20 bases between them. In DNA, the CDR3 is TGTGCCAGCTCACCGTTTCCAGGGGCCGCCTCCCAAGCTTTCTTT. Its translation is CASSPFPGAASQAFF.

CDR3 sequence (DNA): TGCGCCAGCAGCAGTAGCGGGCCTGCAGAGACCCAGTACTTC. This sequence encodes CASSSSGPAETQYF. This rearrangement joins TRBV5-1 to TRBJ2-5, with 7 nucleotides matching TRBD2. CDR1 SGHRS and CDR2 YFSETQ come from the germline V gene. This CDR3 is 14 amino acids long. The V gene end was trimmed by 4 bases and the J gene end by 4 bases; junction bases not matched to a gene: 7.

The chain employs TRBV15 and TRBJ1-5; tentative D call: TRBD1 (6 bases). The CDR3 loop spans 15 amino acids. Germline V gene lookup returns CDR1 LNHNV and CDR2 YYDKDF (reference sequence). The V and J ends lost 0 bases and 6 bases respectively, with 12 bases between them. CDR3 region: CATSRDRGGTQPQHF. The CDR3 bases are TGTGCCACCAGCAGAGATCGCGGGGGCACTCAGCCCCAGCATTTT.

V and J are TRBV21-1 and TRBJ2-7; the table's D call of TRBD1 was not tested on the DNA. TRBV21-1 is reported as a pseudogene. The CDR3 extends over 17 amino acids. The CDR3 region is CASSKEVNRATGVEQYF. CDR3 sequence (DNA): TGTGCCAGCAGCAAGGAGGTAAATAGGGCGACAGGGGTCGAGCAGTACTTC.

This clone was recorded once. The chain uses TRBV7-3 and TRBJ2-1, with TRBD2 matching over 11 bases. Germline V CDR1 and CDR2: SGHTA, FQGTGA. This CDR3 is 14 amino acids long. The ends lost 5 bases at V and 12 bases at J; junction bases unmatched: 9. CDR3: CASSPTSGDPGQFF. The CDR3 DNA reads TGTGCCAGCAGCCCGACTAGCGGGGACCCTGGGCAGTTCTTC.

This chain joins TRBV5-1 and TRBJ2-3; 11 bases match TRBD2. The V gene's germline CDR1 is SGHRS and CDR2 YFSETQ. CDR3 length equals 18 residues. V trimming: 2 bases; J trimming: 4 bases; junction bases outside the gene matches: 12. In DNA form, the CDR3 reads TGCGCCAGCAGCTTAGGGCTAGCGGGGGGCTTGCGCTCAGATACGCAGTATTTT. Amino acid sequence: CASSLGLAGGLRSDTQYF.

The chain carries TRBV4-3 and TRBJ1-4; D unresolved. The V gene lost 4 bases and the J gene lost 2 bases, with 8 bases spanning the gap. The CDR3 is 14 amino acids. Per the germline V gene, CDR1 is LGHNA and CDR2 is YSLEER. In DNA form, the CDR3 reads TGCGCCAGCAGCCGCAGTAGGACTAATGAAAAACTGTTTTTT. Translation gives CASSRSRTNEKLFF.

V usage is TRBV29-1 and J usage is TRBJ2-3; D may be TRBD1 (5 bases). V was trimmed by 3 bases and J by 4 bases, leaving 14 bases between them. Germline assignment: CDR1 SQVTM and CDR2 ANQGSEA. This CDR3 contains 14 residues. CDR3 in amino acids: CSVEQGQVADTQYF. The CDR3 DNA is TGCAGCGTTGAGCAGGGTCAGGTGGCAGATACGCAGTATTTT.

In regard to this clone: Other DNA sequences within the sample encode an identical CDR3. CDR3 protein: CPPCDGGAGVGSSYNEQFF. For the CDR3, the DNA is TGTCCCCCCTGTGACGGGGGGGCGGGGGTGGGGAGCTCCTACAATGAGCAGTTCTTC. This chain uses TRBV2 with TRBJ2-1, with TRBD2 matching over 8 bases. CDR3 length equals 19 residues. Germline assignment: CDR1 SNHLY and CDR2 FYNNEI.

This clone occurred a few times. The rearrangement links TRBV6-6 to TRBJ2-7; 10 bases are a match to TRBD2. With 3 bases clipped from V and 6 bases from J, the junction kept 5 bases outside the gene matches. CDR3 length equals 14 residues. Germline V gene lookup returns CDR1 MNHNY and CDR2 SVGAGI (reference sequence). The CDR3 sequence: CASSYLAGVGEQYF. For the CDR3, the DNA is TGTGCCAGCAGTTATCTAGCGGGAGTTGGCGAGCAGTACTTC.

The rearrangement links TRBV6-6 to TRBJ2-1; 13 bases are shared with TRBD2. V shed 5 bases, J shed 4 bases, and the junction held 17 bases outside the gene matches. CDR1 and CDR2 (germline): MNHNY, SVGAGI (reference sequence). The length of the CDR3 is 20 residues. CDR3 residues: CASSPRLAGGWLGVYNEQFF. DNA of the CDR3: TGTGCCAGCAGTCCGAGACTAGCGGGAGGCTGGTTGGGGGTTTACAATGAGCAGTTCTTC.

In its sample, this clone was seen a few times. The rearrangement uses TRBV7-2 and TRBJ1-1; 8 bases align to TRBD1. The V and J ends lost 4 bases and 5 bases, in that order; junction bases with no gene match: 9. The CDR3 sequence is 15 residues long. Germline CDR1 reads SGHTA; CDR2 reads FQGNSA. This CDR3 reads CASSWPGRGLTEAFF. Here the CDR3 DNA reads TGTGCCAGCAGCTGGCCGGGCAGGGGGCTGACTGAAGCTTTCTTT.

The chain employs TRBV5-5 and TRBJ2-2, with 8 bases aligning to TRBD1. The CDR3 extends over 17 amino acids. Looked up from germline, CDR1 is SGHKS and CDR2 is YYEKEE (reference sequence). V lost 4 bases and J lost 2; bases outside the gene matches: 10. The CDR3 sequence is CASSRTGQALNTGELFF. CDR3 nucleotides: TGTGCCAGCAGCCGGACGGGACAGGCTTTAAACACCGGGGAGCTGTTTTTT.

Here the CDR3 reads CASSALGPTGQETQYF. In DNA form, the CDR3 reads TGTGCCAGTAGTGCTCTCGGACCGACGGGCCAAGAGACCCAGTACTTC. The J gene is TRBJ2-5, the V gene TRBV19; unclear D gene. V was cut by 5 bases and J by 1 base, with 17 bases left in between. Germline V gene lookup returns CDR1 LNHDA and CDR2 SQIVND (reference sequence). CDR3 length: 16 amino acids. The full variable domain, its missing parts supplied by reference TRBV19 and TRBJ2-5, is DGGITQSPKYLFRKEGQNVTLSCEQNLNHDAMYWYRQDPGQGLRLIYYSQIVNDFQKGDIAEGYSVSREKKESFPLTVTSAQKNPTAFYLCASSALGPTGQETQYFGPGTRLLVL.